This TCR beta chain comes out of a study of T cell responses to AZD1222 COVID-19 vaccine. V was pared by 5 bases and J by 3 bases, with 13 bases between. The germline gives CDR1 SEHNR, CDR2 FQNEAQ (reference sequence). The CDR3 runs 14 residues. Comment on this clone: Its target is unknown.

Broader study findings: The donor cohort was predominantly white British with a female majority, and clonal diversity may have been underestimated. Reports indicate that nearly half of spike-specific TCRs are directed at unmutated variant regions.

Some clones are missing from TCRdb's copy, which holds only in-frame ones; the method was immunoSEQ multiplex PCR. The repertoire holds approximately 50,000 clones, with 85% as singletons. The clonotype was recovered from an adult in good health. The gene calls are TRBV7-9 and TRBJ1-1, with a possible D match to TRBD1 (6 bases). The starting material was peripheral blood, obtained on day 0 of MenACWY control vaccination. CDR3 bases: TGTGCCAGCAGCCTCAGGGGTTCAGACACTGAAGCTTTCTTT. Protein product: CASSLRGSDTEAFF.